This TCR beta chain was observed in a study of breast tumors, draining lymph nodes, adjacent tissues (TCRdb year 2016). With respect to the entire study: Breast cancer patients provided tumor, adjacent nontumor tissue and axillary lymph nodes, and the study compared the TCR beta repertoires across these three sources. In human breast cancer, the study set out to assess how tumor, surrounding tissue and draining lymph node repertoires relate to one another and whether T cells might be exchanged between them.

For sequencing, an Illumina HiSeq 2000 was employed. Multiplex PCR amplification was used to generate the TCR beta chain libraries. The amplified TCR beta chain products were analyzed by high-throughput sequencing. The raw public reads went through TCRdb reprocessing: fastp at Q25, MiXCR clone calling, in-frame beta chains kept. Each CDR3 protein gets just one entry, which takes the most common genes and DNA from the rows behind it. This sample holds 50,000 to 65,000 distinct CDR3 sequences; less than 55% were observed only once. The ten largest clones capture roughly 10% of the sample. At least ten counts were recorded for this clonotype. The specificity of this receptor is unknown. No much larger clone is present one base from it, and per-base qualities are unavailable. Findings and caveats that apply to the study as a whole: The data were considered consistent with the idea that most tumor T cells come from the lymph node and then expand in tumor tissue. T-cell repertoire diversity in tumors was found to be lower than in lymph nodes but higher than in nontumor tissue, and preferential V and J gene usage was observed. The study presented the conclusion that tumor T cells originate in lymph nodes as consistent with a hypothesis, not as something directly demonstrated. The similarity between tumor and nontumor tissue repertoires was significantly greater in luminal-like breast cancer than in basal-like breast cancer.

The TCR sequence derives from a female donor with breast cancer. Some clones in this sample may be carry-over from other donors' samples. Sequenced material: breast tumor tissue.

The DNA sequence reads TGTGCCAGCATTCCCACCGGGAGCCAAGAGACCCAGTACTTC. It translates as CASIPTGSQETQYF. Here the chain combines TRBV2 and TRBJ2-5; TRBD2 is possibly the D segment (6 matching bases). CDR3 length: 14 amino acids, cysteine to phenylalanine. Just CDR3 DNA is preserved here, 42 bases in frame from base 1. CDR1 and CDR2 (SNHLY, FYNNEI) derive from the germline V gene. The junction carries 13 bases between V and J, which are trimmed by 7 bases and 1 base respectively.